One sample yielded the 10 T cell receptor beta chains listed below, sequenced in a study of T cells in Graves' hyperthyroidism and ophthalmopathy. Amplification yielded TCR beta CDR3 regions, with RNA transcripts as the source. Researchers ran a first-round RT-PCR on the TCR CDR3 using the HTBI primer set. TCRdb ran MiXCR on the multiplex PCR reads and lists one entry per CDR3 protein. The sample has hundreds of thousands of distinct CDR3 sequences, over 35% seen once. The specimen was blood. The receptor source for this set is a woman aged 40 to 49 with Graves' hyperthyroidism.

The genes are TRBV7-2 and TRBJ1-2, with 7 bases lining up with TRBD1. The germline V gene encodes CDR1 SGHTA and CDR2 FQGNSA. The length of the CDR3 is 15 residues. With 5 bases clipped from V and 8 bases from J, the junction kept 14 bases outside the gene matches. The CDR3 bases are TGTGCCAGCAGCCAATTCCACGAGGGGGCGCGCGGCTACACCTTC. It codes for CASSQFHEGARGYTF.

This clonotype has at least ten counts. Here the CDR3 reads CASSIRTGRQETQYF. The CDR3 nucleotides are TGTGCCAGCAGCATCCGGACAGGGCGACAAGAGACCCAGTACTTC. The genes are TRBV7-2 and TRBJ2-5; 8 bases are shared with TRBD1. Germline lookup yields CDR1 SGHTA and CDR2 FQGNSA. V gave up 5 bases and J gave up 2 bases; unmatched junction bases: 7. The CDR3 has 15 residues.

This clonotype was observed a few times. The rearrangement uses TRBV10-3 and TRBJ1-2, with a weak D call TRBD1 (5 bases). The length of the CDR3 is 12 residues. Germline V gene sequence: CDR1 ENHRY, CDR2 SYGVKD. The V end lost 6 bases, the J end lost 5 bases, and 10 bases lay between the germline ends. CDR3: CAIRDDRYGYTF. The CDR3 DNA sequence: TGTGCCATCAGAGACGACAGATATGGCTACACCTTC.

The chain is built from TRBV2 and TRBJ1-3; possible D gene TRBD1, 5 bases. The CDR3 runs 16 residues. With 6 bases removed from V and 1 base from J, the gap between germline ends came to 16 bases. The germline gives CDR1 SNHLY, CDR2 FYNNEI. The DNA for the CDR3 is TGTGCCAGCAGCCAAGATACAGGCTATTCTGGAAACACCATATATTTT. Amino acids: CASSQDTGYSGNTIYF.

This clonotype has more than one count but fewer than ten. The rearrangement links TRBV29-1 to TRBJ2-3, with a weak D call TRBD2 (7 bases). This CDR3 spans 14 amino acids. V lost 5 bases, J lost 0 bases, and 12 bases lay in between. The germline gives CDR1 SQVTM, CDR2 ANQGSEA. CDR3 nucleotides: TGCAGCGTTACGCGGGGGCTTAGCACAGATACGCAGTATTTT. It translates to CSVTRGLSTDTQYF.

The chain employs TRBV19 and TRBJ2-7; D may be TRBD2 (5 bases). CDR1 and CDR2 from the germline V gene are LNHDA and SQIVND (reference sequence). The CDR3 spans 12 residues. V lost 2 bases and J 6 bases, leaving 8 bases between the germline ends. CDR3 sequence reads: CASSIPRAEQYF. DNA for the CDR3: TGTGCCAGTAGTATACCGAGGGCCGAGCAGTACTTC.

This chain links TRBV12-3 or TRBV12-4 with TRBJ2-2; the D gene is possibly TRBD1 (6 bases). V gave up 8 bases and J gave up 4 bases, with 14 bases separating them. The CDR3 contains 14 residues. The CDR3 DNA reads TGTGCCAGCTACAGGGCAGGTTCCACCGGGGAGCTGTTTTTT. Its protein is CASYRAGSTGELFF.

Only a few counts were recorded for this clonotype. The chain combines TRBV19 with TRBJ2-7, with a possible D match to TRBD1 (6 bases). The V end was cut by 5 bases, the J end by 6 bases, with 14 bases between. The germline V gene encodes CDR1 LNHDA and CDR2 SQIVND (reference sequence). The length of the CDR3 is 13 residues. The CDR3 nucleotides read TGTGCCAGTAGTCAACAGGGACGGGCCGAGCAGTACTTC. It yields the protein CASSQQGRAEQYF.

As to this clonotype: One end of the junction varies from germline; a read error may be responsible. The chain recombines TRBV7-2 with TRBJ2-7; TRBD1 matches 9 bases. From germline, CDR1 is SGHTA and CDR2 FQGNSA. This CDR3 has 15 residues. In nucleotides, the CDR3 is TGTGCCAGCAGCTTAACAGGGGGCCTTAGGAACGAGCAGTGCTTC. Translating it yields CASSLTGGLRNEQCF.

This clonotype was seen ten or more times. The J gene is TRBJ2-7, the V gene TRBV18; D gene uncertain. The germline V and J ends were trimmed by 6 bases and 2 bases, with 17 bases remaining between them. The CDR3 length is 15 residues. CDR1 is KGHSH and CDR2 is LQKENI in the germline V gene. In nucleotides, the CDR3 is TGTGCCAGCTCGCGGTACACGGAAACCCCCTACGAGCAGTACTTC. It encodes CASSRYTETPYEQYF.